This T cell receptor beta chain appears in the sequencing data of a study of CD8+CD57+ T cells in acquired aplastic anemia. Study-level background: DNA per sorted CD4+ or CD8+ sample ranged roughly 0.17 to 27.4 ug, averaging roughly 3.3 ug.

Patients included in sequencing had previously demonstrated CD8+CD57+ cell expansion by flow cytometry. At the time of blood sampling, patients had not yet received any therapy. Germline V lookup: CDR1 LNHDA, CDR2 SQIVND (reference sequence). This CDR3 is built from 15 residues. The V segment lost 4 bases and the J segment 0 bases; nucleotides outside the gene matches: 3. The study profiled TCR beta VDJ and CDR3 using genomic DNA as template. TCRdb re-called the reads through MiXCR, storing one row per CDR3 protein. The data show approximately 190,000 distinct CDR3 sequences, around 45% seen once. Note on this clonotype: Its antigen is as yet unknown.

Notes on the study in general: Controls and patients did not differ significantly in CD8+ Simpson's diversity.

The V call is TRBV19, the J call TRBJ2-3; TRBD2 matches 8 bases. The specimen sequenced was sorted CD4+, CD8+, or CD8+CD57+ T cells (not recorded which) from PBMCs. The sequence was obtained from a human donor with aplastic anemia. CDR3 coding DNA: TGTGCCAGTAGTAGTAGCGGGGTGAGCACAGATACGCAGTATTTT. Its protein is CASSSSGVSTDTQYF.